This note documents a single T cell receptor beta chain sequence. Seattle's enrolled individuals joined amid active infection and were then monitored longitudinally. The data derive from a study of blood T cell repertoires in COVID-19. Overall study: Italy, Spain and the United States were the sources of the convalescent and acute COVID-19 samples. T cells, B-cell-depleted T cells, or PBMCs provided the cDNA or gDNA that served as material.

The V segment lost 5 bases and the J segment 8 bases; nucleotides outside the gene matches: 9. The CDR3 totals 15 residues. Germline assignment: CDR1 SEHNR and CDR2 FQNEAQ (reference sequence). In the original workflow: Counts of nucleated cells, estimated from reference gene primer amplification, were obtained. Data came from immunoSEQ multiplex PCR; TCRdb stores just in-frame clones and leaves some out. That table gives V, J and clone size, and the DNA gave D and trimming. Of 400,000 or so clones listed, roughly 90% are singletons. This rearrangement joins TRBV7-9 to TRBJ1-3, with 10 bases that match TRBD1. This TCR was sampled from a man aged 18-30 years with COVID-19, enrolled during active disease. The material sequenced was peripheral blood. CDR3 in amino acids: CASSLRTGGFDTIYF. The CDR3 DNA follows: TGTGCCAGCAGCCTCAGGACAGGGGGGTTCGACACCATATATTTT.